The present T cell receptor (beta chain) was sequenced within a study of CD8+CD57+ T cells in acquired aplastic anemia. Study-wide context: DNA per sorted CD4+ or CD8+ sample ranged roughly 0.19 to 30 ug, averaging roughly 3.2 ug. Study findings and constraints: The same twenty-nine CD8+ CDR3 sequences occurred in patients and in controls.

Profiles of TCR beta VDJ and CDR3 were generated from a genomic DNA template. From the reads, TCRdb called clonotypes with MiXCR, one entry per CDR3 protein. The sample holds around 400,000 distinct CDR3 sequences, around 72% seen once. Germline lookup yields CDR1 DFQATT and CDR2 SNEGSKA (reference sequence). The CDR3 is made up of 11 amino acids. In its sample, this clonotype was seen once. The antigen remains unidentified. At one boundary the junction diverges from the germline segment, which might be a read error. The receptor was derived from a human donor in good health, serving as a control. The rearrangement joins TRBV20-1 to TRBJ2-2; D might be TRBD2 (7 bases). Sequencing was done on a sample of sorted CD4+, CD8+, or CD8+CD57+ T cells (not recorded which) from PBMCs. CDR3 amino acids: CSAREGGREIF. The CDR3 DNA follows: TGCAGTGCTAGGGAGGGGGGGCGAGAGATTTTT.